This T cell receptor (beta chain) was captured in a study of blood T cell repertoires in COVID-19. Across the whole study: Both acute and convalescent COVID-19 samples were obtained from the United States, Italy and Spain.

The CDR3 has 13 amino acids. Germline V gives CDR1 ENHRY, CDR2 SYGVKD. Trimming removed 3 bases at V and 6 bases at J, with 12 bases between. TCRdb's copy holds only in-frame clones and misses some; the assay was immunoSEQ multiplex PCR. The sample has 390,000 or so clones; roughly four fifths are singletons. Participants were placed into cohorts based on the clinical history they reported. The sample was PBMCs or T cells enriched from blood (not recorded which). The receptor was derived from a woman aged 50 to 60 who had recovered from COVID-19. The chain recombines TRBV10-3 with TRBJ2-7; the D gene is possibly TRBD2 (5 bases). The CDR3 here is CAISDVLGSEQYF. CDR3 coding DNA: TGTGCCATCAGTGATGTACTAGGGAGCGAGCAGTACTTC.